The rows below give T cell receptor beta chains drawn from one sample of a study of blood T cell repertoires in COVID-19. Data came from immunoSEQ multiplex PCR; TCRdb stores just in-frame clones and leaves some out. The sample consists of about 310,000 clones, more than 75% of them appearing once. Sequenced material: peripheral blood. These receptors were obtained from a man aged 50 or older with active or convalescent COVID-19. Each CDR3 is given with its conserved first and last residue. Each record gives: clone size, V gene, J gene, D gene, CDR3 DNA, CDR3 protein. The D gene is left open where the match is weak. Only part of the rows carry a size: once, few, many, or a class if the clone is expanded.

-	TRBV5-1	TRBJ1-1	TRBD1	TGCGCCAGCAGCTTGGAACAGGGGGAAGCTTTCTTT	CASSLEQGEAFF
-	TRBV5-1	TRBJ1-4	TRBD1	TGCGCCAGCAGCTCGGGGGACAGGGGTAAAGAAAAACTGTTTTTT	CASSSGDRGKEKLFF
-	TRBV2	TRBJ1-1	TRBD1	TGTGCCAGCCGGATGGACAGGGAAGGCACTGAAGCTTTCTTT	CASRMDREGTEAFF
once	TRBV12-3/TRBV12-4	TRBJ1-3	-	TGTGCCAGCAGTCCAGGGTATGGAAACACCATATATTTT	CASSPGYGNTIYF
-	TRBV11-2	TRBJ2-7	-	TGTGCCAGCAGCCTACAGGGCTACGAGCAGTACTTC	CASSLQGYEQYF
-	TRBV6-5	TRBJ2-1	TRBD2	TGTGCCAGCAGTTTAGCGGGAGGGGTGGATGAGCAGTTCTTC	CASSLAGGVDEQFF
-	TRBV7-2	TRBJ2-1	-	TGTGCCAGCAGCTCACAGGGGGGGGCCCTTTACAATGAGCAGTTCTTC	CASSSQGGALYNEQFF
-	TRBV27	TRBJ1-5	TRBD1	TGTGCCAGCAGTTTCGCAGGGGGCGAAGGCAATCAGCCCCAGCATTTT	CASSFAGGEGNQPQHF
-	TRBV11-3	TRBJ2-1	TRBD2	TGTGCCAGCAGTTCCGGGGGGGCTCAGTTCTTC	CASSSGGAQFF
-	TRBV6-2/TRBV6-3	TRBJ1-6	-	TGTGCCAGCAGTTTCGCGGGGTCCTATAATTCACCCCTCCACTTT	CASSFAGSYNSPLHF
few	TRBV16	TRBJ1-5	-	TGTGCCAGCAGCAGGGGCAGGGCTTTTGAACAGCCCCAGCATTTT	CASSRGRAFEQPQHF
-	TRBV29-1	TRBJ1-4	TRBD1	TGCAGCGTTGCCGAGGGGGCCGGGAGGGATGAAAAACTGTTTTTT	CSVAEGAGRDEKLFF
few	TRBV3-1/TRBV3-2	TRBJ2-1	TRBD2	TGTGCCAGCAGCCCTTTTTCGACTAGCGGGAGGGTCCCCAATGAGCAGTTCTTC	CASSPFSTSGRVPNEQFF
-	TRBV19	TRBJ2-3	-	TGTGCCAGTACCCCAGGGAGCACAGATACGCAGTATTTT	CASTPGSTDTQYF
few	TRBV28	TRBJ2-4	TRBD2	TGTGCCAGCAGTTTCTGGACTAGCGGGAGGGCCAAAAACATTCAGTACTTC	CASSFWTSGRAKNIQYF
-	TRBV24-1	TRBJ1-5	-	TGTGCCACCAGTGATAGTCGAGGGGGTAGCAATCAGCCCCAGCATTTT	CATSDSRGGSNQPQHF
-	TRBV6-1	TRBJ1-4	-	TGTGCCAGCAGTGAACTAAAGGGGTATGATGAAAAACTGTTTTTT	CASSELKGYDEKLFF
-	TRBV7-3	TRBJ1-1	-	TGTGCCAGCAGCTTAACGGGGGGAAATTTGAACACTGAAGCTTTCTTT	CASSLTGGNLNTEAFF
few	TRBV5-6	TRBJ1-5	-	TGTGCCAGCAGCTTAACGGATCAGCCCCAGCATTTT	CASSLTDQPQHF
-	TRBV19	TRBJ1-1	TRBD1	TGTGCCAGTACCGACGGGCAGGGGGCGAGGGGGACTGAAGCTTTCTTT	CASTDGQGARGTEAFF
few	TRBV11-3	TRBJ1-1	TRBD1	TGTGCCAGCAGCTTAGGGACAGGGGGCAGAGACACTGAAGCTTTCTTT	CASSLGTGGRDTEAFF
-	TRBV19	TRBJ1-5	TRBD1	TGTGCCAGTAGGGATCAGGGGGGTAATTCTAATCAGCCCCAGCATTTT	CASRDQGGNSNQPQHF
-	TRBV2	TRBJ2-1	TRBD2	TGTGCCAGCAACCTGGCGGTCGGGACTAGCGGGGGGCTGAGCTCCTACAATGAGCAGTTCTTC	CASNLAVGTSGGLSSYNEQFF
-	TRBV11-2	TRBJ2-1	-	TGTGCCAGCAGCTCGGTGGGGGGTAGCAATGAGCAGTTCTTC	CASSSVGGSNEQFF
-	TRBV30	TRBJ2-2	-	TGTGCCTGGAGACGGCAGGGTACCGGGGAGCTGTTTTTT	CAWRRQGTGELFF
-	TRBV6-1	TRBJ2-2	TRBD2	TGTGCCAGCAGTGAGCTAGCGGGGTACACCGGGGAGCTGTTTTTT	CASSELAGYTGELFF
-	TRBV27	TRBJ2-3	TRBD2	TGTGCCAGCAGTTCTGCTAGCGGGGTCATTTATACGCAGTATTTT	CASSSASGVIYTQYF
once	TRBV7-2	TRBJ2-1	-	TGTGCCAGCAGCTTAGACGGGGTAGAATACAATGAGCAGTTCTTC	CASSLDGVEYNEQFF
-	TRBV5-5	TRBJ1-5	-	TGTGCCAGCAGCCTCGAGGGGGACATGGCCCAGCCCCAGCATTTT	CASSLEGDMAQPQHF
-	TRBV9	TRBJ2-1	TRBD1	TGTGCCAGCAGTGGAGGCACCGGGACAGTACGAAATGAGCAGTTCTTC	CASSGGTGTVRNEQFF
-	TRBV2	TRBJ2-1	TRBD1	TGTGCCAGCAGGGACAGGGGCCAGAGGAATGAGCAGTTCTTC	CASRDRGQRNEQFF
-	TRBV28	TRBJ2-7	-	TGTGCCACCCGGGGGTATCGGGACGAGCAGTACTTC	CATRGYRDEQYF
-	TRBV30	TRBJ2-7	TRBD1	TGTGCCTGGAGTGTAAGACAGGGCTCCTACGAGCAGTACTTC	CAWSVRQGSYEQYF
few	TRBV5-4	TRBJ1-1	-	TGTGCCAGCAGCTTGCAGGGTGGGGTCATGAACACTGAAGCTTTCTTT	CASSLQGGVMNTEAFF
-	TRBV6-2/TRBV6-3	TRBJ2-3	TRBD1	TGTGCCAGCAGTTATGCCGGGACAGGGAAGGCAGATACGCAGTATTTT	CASSYAGTGKADTQYF
-	TRBV19	TRBJ1-6	-	TGTGCCAGTAGGGACACGGCTAATTCACCCCTCCACTTT	CASRDTANSPLHF
few	TRBV3-1/TRBV3-2	TRBJ1-1	-	TGTGCCAGCAGCCCGTCGCAGGCAACTGAAGCTTTCTTT	CASSPSQATEAFF
-	TRBV12-3/TRBV12-4	TRBJ2-2	-	TGTGCCAGCACCCAGGAGGGCGGGGAGCTGTTTTTT	CASTQEGGELFF
-	TRBV19	TRBJ1-3	-	TGTGCCAGTAGTAGCGGTCCTGGAAACACCATATATTTT	CASSSGPGNTIYF
-	TRBV6-5	TRBJ2-3	-	TGTGCCAGCAAAAAGGGTGGGTCAGGGGATACGCAGTATTTT	CASKKGGSGDTQYF
-	TRBV25-1	TRBJ2-3	-	TGTGCCAGCAGTGGGCTAGACACAGATACGCAGTATTTT	CASSGLDTDTQYF
-	TRBV7-3	TRBJ2-5	TRBD2	TGTGCCAGCAGCCTTGGGACTAGCGGGAGTGAGACCCAGTACTTC	CASSLGTSGSETQYF
few	TRBV6-5	TRBJ1-4	-	TGTGCCAGCAGTTACTCGGGCGGGGCCTCTAATGAAAAACTGTTTTTT	CASSYSGGASNEKLFF
few	TRBV5-1	TRBJ2-5	TRBD1	TGCGCCAGCAGCAAGGGACAGGGCATCGGAGAGACCCAGTACTTC	CASSKGQGIGETQYF
-	TRBV28	TRBJ2-7	TRBD2	TGTGCCAGCAACTCCCCCAGCGGGAATTCCTACGAGCAGTACTTC	CASNSPSGNSYEQYF
-	TRBV21-1	TRBJ1-2	-	TGTGCCAGCAGCAAAGGGGGTGCTGGACAAATGAAATATGGCTACACCTTC	CASSKGGAGQMKYGYTF
-	TRBV28	TRBJ1-4	TRBD1	TGTGCCAGCAGTTCCGGGACAGGGGGGAATGAAAAACTGTTTTTT	CASSSGTGGNEKLFF
-	TRBV6-1	TRBJ2-7	TRBD2	TGTGCCAGCAGTGAACTAGCGGGAGCTTTATACGAGCAGTACTTC	CASSELAGALYEQYF
few	TRBV2	TRBJ2-2	TRBD2	TGTGCCAGCAGTGCTGAGACTAGCGGGAACACCGGGGAGCTGTTTTTT	CASSAETSGNTGELFF
-	TRBV9	TRBJ1-3	TRBD1	TGTGCCAGCAGCGTTACAGGGGGCTCTGGAAACACCATATATTTT	CASSVTGGSGNTIYF